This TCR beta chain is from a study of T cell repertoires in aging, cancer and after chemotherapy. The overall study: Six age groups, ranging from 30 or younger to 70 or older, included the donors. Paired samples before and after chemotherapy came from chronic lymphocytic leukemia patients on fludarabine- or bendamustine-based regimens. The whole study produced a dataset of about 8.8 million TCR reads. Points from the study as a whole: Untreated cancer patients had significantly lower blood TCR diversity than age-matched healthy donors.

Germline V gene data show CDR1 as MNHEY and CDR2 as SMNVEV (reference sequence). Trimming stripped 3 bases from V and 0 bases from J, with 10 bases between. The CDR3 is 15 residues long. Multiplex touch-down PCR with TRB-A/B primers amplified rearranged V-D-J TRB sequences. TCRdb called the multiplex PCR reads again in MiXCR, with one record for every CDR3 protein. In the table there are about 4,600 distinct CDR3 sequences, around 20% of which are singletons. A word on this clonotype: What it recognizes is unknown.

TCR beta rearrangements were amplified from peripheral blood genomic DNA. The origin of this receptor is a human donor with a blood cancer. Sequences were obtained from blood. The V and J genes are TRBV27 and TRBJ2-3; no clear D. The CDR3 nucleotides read TGTGCCAGCAGTTTTCAGGCCTCTAGCACAGATACGCAGTATTTT. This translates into CASSFQASSTDTQYF.